The next 9 T cell receptor beta chains were all read from a single sample in a study of T cells in Graves' hyperthyroidism and ophthalmopathy. Amplification yielded TCR beta CDR3 regions, with RNA transcripts as the source. When the TCR CDR3 underwent first-round RT-PCR, the HTBI primer set was used. TCRdb used MiXCR to reprocess the multiplex PCR reads, holding one entry per CDR3 protein. This sample has under 400,000 distinct CDR3 sequences, with 15% to 20% found just once. Sequencing was performed on blood. These receptor sequences come from a woman aged 40 to 55 with Graves' ophthalmopathy.

The chain is built from TRBV12-3 or TRBV12-4 and TRBJ2-2, with D perhaps TRBD1 or TRBD2 (5 bases each). CDR3 length: 16 amino acids. Trimming left V 7 bases short and J 1 base short, with 16 bases between. DNA of the CDR3: TGTGCCAGCAAACGCTCCCTTGGGGGGAACACCGGGGAGCTGTTTTTT. Translated, it gives CASKRSLGGNTGELFF.

The chain uses TRBV15 and TRBJ2-5; TRBD2 might be the D (5 bases). Per the germline V gene, CDR1 is LNHNV and CDR2 is YYDKDF (reference sequence). V lost 6 bases to trimming and J lost 2 bases, with 10 bases between them. The CDR3 is 13 residues long. The CDR3 bases are TGTGCCACCAGACGGGGTGTACAAGAGACCCAGTACTTC. This translates into CATRRGVQETQYF. The complete variable domain, with remaining parts taken from reference TRBV15 and TRBJ2-5, reads DAMVIQNPRYQVTQFGKPVTLSCSQTLNHNVMYWYQQKSSQAPKLLFHYYDKDFNNEADTPDNFQSRRPNTSFCFLDIRSPGLGDTAMYLCATRRGVQETQYFGPGTRLLVL.

This clonotype has a count of ten or more. This rearrangement joins TRBV11-2 to TRBJ2-7; 7 positions agree with TRBD2. CDR1 and CDR2 from the germline V gene are SGHAT and FQNNGV. V dropped 1 base and J dropped 6; count of bases not matched to a gene: 12. The CDR3 has 16 residues. The CDR3 nucleotides are TGTGCCAGCAGCTTAGGGGGGAGGGAGTTCCTCTTCGAGCAGTACTTC. Protein product: CASSLGGREFLFEQYF.

Many counts were recorded for this clonotype. The CDR3 protein is CASSGLAPKTQYF. The CDR3 nucleotides read TGTGCCAGCAGCGGACTAGCTCCAAAGACCCAGTACTTC. The chain combines TRBV6-5 with TRBJ2-5; 8 bases are a match to TRBD2. The germline CDR1 and CDR2 sequences are MNHEY and SVGAGI. Unmatched junction bases numbered 6, after V lost 6 bases and J lost 6 bases. This CDR3 contains 13 residues.

This clonotype was observed at least ten times. The rearrangement uses TRBV28 and TRBJ2-4; weak D call: TRBD1 (6 bases). In germline, CDR1 is MDHEN, CDR2 SYDVKM. V gave up 6 bases and J gave up 7 bases, with 16 bases separating them. This CDR3 is built from 14 residues. The CDR3 sequence: CASSPAGTRNIQYF. The CDR3 nucleotides read TGTGCCAGCAGCCCGGCCGGGACAAGGAACATTCAGTACTTC.

This clonotype was counted between two and nine times. V usage is TRBV12-3 or TRBV12-4 and J usage is TRBJ2-5, with TRBD1 identical over 8 bases. Trimming removed 1 base from V and 5 bases from J; junction bases left unmatched: 6. CDR3 length: 15 residues. The DNA for the CDR3 is TGTGCCAGCAGTTTAGACGGACAGGGACGGGAGACCCAGTACTTC. Its translation is CASSLDGQGRETQYF.

This clonotype was observed many times. The chain employs TRBV30 and TRBJ2-7; 7 bases agree with TRBD1. Germline loops: CDR1 GTSNPN, CDR2 SVGIG (reference sequence). V was pared by 5 bases and J by 5 bases, with 6 bases of the junction left unmatched. The CDR3 consists of 12 residues. The CDR3 bases are TGTGCCTGGCAAGGGGGCCCCCACGAGCAGTACTTC. This encodes CAWQGGPHEQYF.

This clonotype was detected ten times or more. The chain couples TRBV19 to TRBJ1-1, with D unresolved. This CDR3 contains 14 residues. V lost 7 bases and J 1 base, leaving 13 bases between the germline ends. Germline loops: CDR1 LNHDA, CDR2 SQIVND (reference sequence). DNA of the CDR3: TGTGCCAGTACCATCGGCGCAGGGAACACTGAAGCTTTCTTT. It translates to CASTIGAGNTEAFF.

This clonotype was observed many times. The rearrangement joins TRBV12-3 or TRBV12-4 to TRBJ1-5; D not resolved. V was cut by 3 bases and J by 5 bases, with 17 bases left in between. This CDR3 has 16 residues. CDR3 in amino acids: CASSLKGVGGHQPQHF. The CDR3 DNA follows: TGTGCCAGCAGTTTGAAGGGAGTGGGCGGACATCAGCCCCAGCATTTT.